This TCR beta chain was obtained from a study of shared clonotypes between healthy human individuals. Study-level results: Non-shared clonotypes displayed generation probabilities falling below those of clonotypes present in all four donors.

This clone was counted a single time. What it binds is not known. The same CDR3 is also encoded by other DNA sequences in this sample. Germline assignment: CDR1 LGHNA and CDR2 YNFKEQ. This CDR3 region has 14 residues. V was pared by 1 base and J by 6 bases, with 13 bases between. Sequencing used immunoSEQ multiplex PCR; TCRdb keeps in-frame clones, though not all of them. This repertoire shows roughly 1 million clones, roughly 74% found once; its top ten account for about 0.52%. Sequenced input: memory CD4+ T cells from PBMCs. Subset noted: CD45RA-negative fraction. The TCR was taken from a man aged 18 to 29 in good health. Some clones in this sample may be carry-over from other donors' samples. J is TRBJ2-7 and V is TRBV4-2, with a tentative D call TRBD1 (6 bases). The CDR3 sequence: CASSQGPTGGEQYF. CDR3 nucleotide sequence: TGTGCCAGCAGCCAAGGTCCGACAGGTGGCGAGCAGTACTTC.